This TCR beta chain was found in a study of shared clonotypes between healthy human individuals. Sequencing was performed with immunoSEQ multiplex PCR; in TCRdb, only in-frame clones are kept and a portion is missing. Counted here are around 1.1 million clones, roughly 80% occurring once; the ten biggest clones make up 0.89%. Trimming removed 0 bases from V and 8 bases from J, with 5 bases in between. CDR1 and CDR2 (germline): SGHKS, YYEKEE (reference sequence). The CDR3 has 12 amino acids. V is TRBV5-5 and J is TRBJ1-4, with D hard to call. Specimen: memory CD4+ T cells from PBMCs. Specified subset: CD45RA-negative fraction. The clonotype comes from a man between 18 and 29 years old in good health. Some clones in this sample may be carry-over from other donors' samples. CDR3 coding DNA: TGTGCCAGCAGCTTGGTCGGGGAAAAACTGTTTTTT. Its protein product is CASSLVGEKLFF.